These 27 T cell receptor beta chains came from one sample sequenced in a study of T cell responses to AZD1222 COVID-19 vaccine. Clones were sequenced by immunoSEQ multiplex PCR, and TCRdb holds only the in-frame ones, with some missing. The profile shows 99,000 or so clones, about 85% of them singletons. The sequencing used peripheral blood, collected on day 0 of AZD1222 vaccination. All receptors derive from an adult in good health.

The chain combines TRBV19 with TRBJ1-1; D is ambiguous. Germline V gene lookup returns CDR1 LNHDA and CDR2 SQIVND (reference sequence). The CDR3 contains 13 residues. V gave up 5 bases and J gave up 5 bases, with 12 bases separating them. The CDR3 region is CASSSSLRTEAFF. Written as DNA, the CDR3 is TGTGCCAGTAGTTCCTCCCTGAGAACTGAAGCTTTCTTT.

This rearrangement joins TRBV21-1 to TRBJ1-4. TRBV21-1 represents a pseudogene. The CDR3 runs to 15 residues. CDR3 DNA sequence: TGTGCCAGCAGCGCCGGACGGGGTGGATACGAAAAACTGTTTTTT. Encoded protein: CASSAGRGGYEKLFF.

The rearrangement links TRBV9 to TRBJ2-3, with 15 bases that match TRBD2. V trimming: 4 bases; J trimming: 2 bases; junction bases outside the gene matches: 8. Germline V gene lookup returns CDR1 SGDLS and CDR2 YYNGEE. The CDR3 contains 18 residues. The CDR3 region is CASSIGTSGGPSTDTQYF. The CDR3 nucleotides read TGTGCCAGCAGCATTGGGACTAGCGGGGGGCCCTCCACAGATACGCAGTATTTT. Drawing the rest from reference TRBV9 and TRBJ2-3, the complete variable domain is DSGVTQTPKHLITATGQRVTLRCSPRSGDLSVYWYQQSLDQGLQFLIQYYNGEERAKGNILERFSAQQFPDLHSELNLSSLELGDSALYFCASSIGTSGGPSTDTQYFGPGTRLTVL.

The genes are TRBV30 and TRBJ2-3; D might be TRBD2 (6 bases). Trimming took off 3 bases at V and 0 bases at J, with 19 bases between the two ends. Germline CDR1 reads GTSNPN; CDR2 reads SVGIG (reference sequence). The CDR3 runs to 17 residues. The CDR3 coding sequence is TGTGCCTGGAGATCAGGGTTTTGGGGGACTAGCACAGATACGCAGTATTTT. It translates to CAWRSGFWGTSTDTQYF.

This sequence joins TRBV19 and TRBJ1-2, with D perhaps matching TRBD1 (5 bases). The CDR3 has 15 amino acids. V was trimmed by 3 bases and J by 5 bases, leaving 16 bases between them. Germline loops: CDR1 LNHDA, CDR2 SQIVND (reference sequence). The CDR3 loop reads CASSIVQGRVYGYTF. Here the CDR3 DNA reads TGTGCCAGTAGTATCGTCCAGGGACGGGTATATGGCTACACCTTC. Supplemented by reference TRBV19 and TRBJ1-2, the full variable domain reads DGGITQSPKYLFRKEGQNVTLSCEQNLNHDAMYWYRQDPGQGLRLIYYSQIVNDFQKGDIAEGYSVSREKKESFPLTVTSAQKNPTAFYLCASSIVQGRVYGYTFGSGTRLTVV.

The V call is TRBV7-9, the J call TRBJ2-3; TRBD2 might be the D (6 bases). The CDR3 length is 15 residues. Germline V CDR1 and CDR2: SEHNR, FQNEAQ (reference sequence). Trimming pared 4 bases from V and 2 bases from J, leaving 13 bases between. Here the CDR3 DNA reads TGTGCCAGCAGCTGGGAGGAGGTTAACACAGATACGCAGTATTTT. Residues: CASSWEEVNTDTQYF.

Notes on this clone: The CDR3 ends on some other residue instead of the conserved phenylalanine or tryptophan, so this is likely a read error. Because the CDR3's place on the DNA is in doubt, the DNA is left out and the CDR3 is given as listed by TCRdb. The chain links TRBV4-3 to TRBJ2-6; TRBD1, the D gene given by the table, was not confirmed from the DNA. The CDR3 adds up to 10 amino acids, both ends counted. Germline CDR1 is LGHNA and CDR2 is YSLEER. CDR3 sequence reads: CASSPNSTAA.

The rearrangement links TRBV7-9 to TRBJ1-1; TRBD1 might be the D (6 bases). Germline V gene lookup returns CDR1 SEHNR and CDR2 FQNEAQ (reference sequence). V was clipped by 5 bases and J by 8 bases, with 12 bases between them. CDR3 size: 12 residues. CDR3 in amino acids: CASSRTQGEAFF. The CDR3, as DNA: TGTGCCAGCAGCCGAACCCAGGGGGAAGCTTTCTTT. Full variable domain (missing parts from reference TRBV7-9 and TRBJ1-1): DTGVSQNPRHKITKRGQNVTFRCDPISEHNRLYWYRQTLGQGPEFLTYFQNEAQLEKSRLLSDRFSAERPKGSFSTLEIQRTEQGDSAMYLCASSRTQGEAFFGQGTRLTVV.

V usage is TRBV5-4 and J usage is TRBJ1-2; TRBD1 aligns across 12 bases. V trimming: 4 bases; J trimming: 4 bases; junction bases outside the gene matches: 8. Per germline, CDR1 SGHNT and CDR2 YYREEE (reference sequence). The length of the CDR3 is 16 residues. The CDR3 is CASSLGWDRGPYGYTF. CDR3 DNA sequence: TGTGCCAGCAGCCTAGGGTGGGACAGGGGGCCCTATGGCTACACCTTC.

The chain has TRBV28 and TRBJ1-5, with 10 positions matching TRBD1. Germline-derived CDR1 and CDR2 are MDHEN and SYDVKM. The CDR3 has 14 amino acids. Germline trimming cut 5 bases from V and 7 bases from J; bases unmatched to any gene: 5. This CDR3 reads CASSQTGGGQPQHF. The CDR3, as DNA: TGTGCCAGCAGTCAGACAGGGGGCGGACAGCCCCAGCATTTT.

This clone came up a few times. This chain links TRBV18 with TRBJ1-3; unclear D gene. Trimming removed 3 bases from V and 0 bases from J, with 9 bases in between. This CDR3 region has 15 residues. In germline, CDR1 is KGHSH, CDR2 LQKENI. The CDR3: CASSPRLSSGNTIYF. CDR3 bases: TGTGCCAGCTCACCCAGGCTGAGCTCTGGAAACACCATATATTTT.

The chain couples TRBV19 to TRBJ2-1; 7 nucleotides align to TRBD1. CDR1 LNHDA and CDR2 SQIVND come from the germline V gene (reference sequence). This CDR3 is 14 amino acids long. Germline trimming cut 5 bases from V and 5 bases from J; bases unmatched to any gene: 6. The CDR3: CASSPRTGNNEQFF. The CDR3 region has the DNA TGTGCCAGTAGTCCCCGGACAGGCAACAATGAGCAGTTCTTC.

CDR3 in amino acids: CAISTGQGTDTQYF. In nucleotides, the CDR3 is TGTGCCATCAGTACCGGACAGGGCACAGATACGCAGTATTTT. The chain has TRBV10-3 and TRBJ2-3; TRBD1 aligns across 7 bases. CDR1 and CDR2 from the germline V gene are ENHRY and SYGVKD. Germline trimming cut 5 bases from V and 1 base from J; bases unmatched to any gene: 3. The CDR3 extends over 14 amino acids.

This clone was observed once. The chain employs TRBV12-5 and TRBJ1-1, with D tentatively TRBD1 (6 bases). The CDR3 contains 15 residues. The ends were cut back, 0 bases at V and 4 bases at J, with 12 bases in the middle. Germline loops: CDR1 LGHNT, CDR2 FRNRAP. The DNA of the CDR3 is TGTGCTAGTGGTTTGGTCCGCGGGGGCCCCACTGAAGCTTTCTTT. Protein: CASGLVRGGPTEAFF.

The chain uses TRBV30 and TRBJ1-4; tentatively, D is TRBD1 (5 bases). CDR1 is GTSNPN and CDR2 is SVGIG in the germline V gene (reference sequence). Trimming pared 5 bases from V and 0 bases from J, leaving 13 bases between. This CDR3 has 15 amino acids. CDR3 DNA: TGTGCCTGGGGGGCCGGAGGAGCAACTAATGAAAAACTGTTTTTT. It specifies CAWGAGGATNEKLFF.

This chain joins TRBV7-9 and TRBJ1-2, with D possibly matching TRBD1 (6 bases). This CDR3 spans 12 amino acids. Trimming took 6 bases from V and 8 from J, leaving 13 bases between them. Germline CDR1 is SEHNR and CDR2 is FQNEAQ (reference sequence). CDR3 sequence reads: CASRRGGSGYTF. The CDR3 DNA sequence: TGTGCCAGCAGGAGGGGGGGTAGCGGCTACACCTTC.

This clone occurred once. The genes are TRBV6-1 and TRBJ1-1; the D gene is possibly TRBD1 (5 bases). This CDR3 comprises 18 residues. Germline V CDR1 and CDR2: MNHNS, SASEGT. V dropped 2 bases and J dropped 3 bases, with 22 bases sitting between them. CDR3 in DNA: TGTGCCAGCAGTGAACCCAACTTCAGGGTAACGGCCCACACTGAAGCTTTCTTT. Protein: CASSEPNFRVTAHTEAFF.

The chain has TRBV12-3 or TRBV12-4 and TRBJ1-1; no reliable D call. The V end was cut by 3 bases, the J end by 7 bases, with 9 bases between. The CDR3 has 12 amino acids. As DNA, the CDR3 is TGTGCCAGCAGTTTTTCCGGCTATGAAGCTTTCTTT. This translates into CASSFSGYEAFF.

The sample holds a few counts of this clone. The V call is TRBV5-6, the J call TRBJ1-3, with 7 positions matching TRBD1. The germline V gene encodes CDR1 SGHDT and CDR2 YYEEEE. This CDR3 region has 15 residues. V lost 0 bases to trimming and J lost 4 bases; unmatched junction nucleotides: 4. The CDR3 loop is CASSLGTGRGNTIYF. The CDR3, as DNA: TGTGCCAGCAGCTTGGGGACAGGTAGAGGAAACACCATATATTTT.

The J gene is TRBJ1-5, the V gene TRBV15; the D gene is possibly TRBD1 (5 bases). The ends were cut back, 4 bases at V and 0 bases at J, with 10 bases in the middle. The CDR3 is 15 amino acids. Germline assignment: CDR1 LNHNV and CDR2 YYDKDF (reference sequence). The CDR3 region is CATSTDGTSNQPQHF. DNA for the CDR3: TGTGCCACCAGCACGGACGGGACTAGCAATCAGCCCCAGCATTTT.

The CDR3 here is CASSPRTFSRGDTQYF. CDR3 coding DNA: TGCGCCAGCAGCCCCCGGACCTTCAGCCGGGGAGATACGCAGTATTTT. The V call is TRBV4-1, the J call TRBJ2-3; D might be TRBD2 (5 bases). Trimming shortened V by 4 bases and J by 5 bases, and 19 bases separated the two germline ends. This CDR3 spans 16 amino acids. The germline gives CDR1 MGHRA, CDR2 YSYEKL.

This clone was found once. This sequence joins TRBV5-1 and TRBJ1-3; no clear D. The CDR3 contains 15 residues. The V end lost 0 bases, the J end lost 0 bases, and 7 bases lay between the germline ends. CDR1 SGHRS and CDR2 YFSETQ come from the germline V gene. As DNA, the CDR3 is TGCGCCAGCAGCTTGGAGGGTAACTCTGGAAACACCATATATTTT. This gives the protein CASSLEGNSGNTIYF.

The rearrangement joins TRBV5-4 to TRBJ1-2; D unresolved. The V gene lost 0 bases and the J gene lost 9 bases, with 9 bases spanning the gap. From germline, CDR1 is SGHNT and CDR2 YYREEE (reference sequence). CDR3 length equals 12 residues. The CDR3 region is CASSLGESSYTF. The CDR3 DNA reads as TGTGCCAGCAGCTTGGGAGAATCGAGCTACACCTTC. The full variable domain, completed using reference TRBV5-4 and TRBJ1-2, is ETGVTQSPTHLIKTRGQQVTLRCSSQSGHNTVSWYQQALGQGPQFIFQYYREEENGRGNFPPRFSGLQFPNYSSELNVNALELDDSALYLCASSLGESSYTFGSGTRLTVV.

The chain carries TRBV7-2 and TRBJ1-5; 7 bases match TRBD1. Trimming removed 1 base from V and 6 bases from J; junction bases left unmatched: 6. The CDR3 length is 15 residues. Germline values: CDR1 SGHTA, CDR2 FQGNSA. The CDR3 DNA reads TGTGCCAGCAGCTTAGGATCCCCAGGGGGTCAGCCCCAGCATTTT. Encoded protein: CASSLGSPGGQPQHF.

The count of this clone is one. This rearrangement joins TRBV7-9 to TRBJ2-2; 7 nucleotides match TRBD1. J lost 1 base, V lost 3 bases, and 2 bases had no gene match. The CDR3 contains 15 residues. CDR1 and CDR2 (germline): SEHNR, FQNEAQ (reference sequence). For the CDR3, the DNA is TGTGCCAGCAGCTTCCGGACAGGGAACACCGGGGAGCTGTTTTTT. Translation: CASSFRTGNTGELFF.

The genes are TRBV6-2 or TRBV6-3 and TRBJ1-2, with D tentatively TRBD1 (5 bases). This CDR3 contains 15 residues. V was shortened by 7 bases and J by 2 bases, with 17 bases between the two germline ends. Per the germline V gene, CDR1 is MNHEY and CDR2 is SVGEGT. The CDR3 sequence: CASNPRGGRNYGYTF. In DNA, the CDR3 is TGTGCCAGCAACCCCCGGGGGGGTAGGAACTATGGCTACACCTTC.

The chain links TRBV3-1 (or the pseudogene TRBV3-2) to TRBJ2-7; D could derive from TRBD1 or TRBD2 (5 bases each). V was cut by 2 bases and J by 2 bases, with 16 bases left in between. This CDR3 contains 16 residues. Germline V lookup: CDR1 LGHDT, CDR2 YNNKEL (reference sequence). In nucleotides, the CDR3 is TGTGCCAGCAGCCAAAACATCCGGGACCTCCCCTACGAGCAGTACTTC. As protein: CASSQNIRDLPYEQYF.